This T cell receptor beta chain came from a study of T cell responses to AZD1222 COVID-19 vaccine (dated by TCRdb to about 2021). Background on the whole study: TCR sequencing was performed for about 250 trial participants, of whom around 200 were given two doses of AZD1222 and around 26 were given two doses of MenACWY control vaccine. Trial participants were enrolled by age into 18-55, 56-69 and 70-plus year subgroups, with about 150, 27 and 61 TCR-sequenced participants respectively.

Study-wide findings and limitations: Vaccine-associated CD4 TCRs spanned the whole spike protein, with dominant responses in regions 160-218 and 743-854. Because no samples from the day 14 peak response were available, repertoires could be characterized only after the peak T cell response. Reportedly, close to half of the unique spike-specific TCRs recognized epitopes lying outside the regions that are mutated in the B.1.351 and B.1.1.7 variants. Participants were mostly white British and included more females than males, and it was suggested by the authors that clonal diversity may have been underestimated. The 56-69-year group was small, and its depth increase did not reach significance, likely because of low power. Conclusions about previously exposed vaccinees were limited because only six AZD1222 recipients were SARS-CoV-2 seropositive at baseline. A significant rise in spike-specific TCR breadth and depth was observed after two AZD1222 doses relative to day 0 and relative to MenACWY recipients.

As to this clone: Its antigen target is currently unknown. No per-base quality is available; no much larger clone lies one base away.

Reading the label with the study, this specimen's time point is: about 28 days (+/-7) after the second vaccine dose. AZD1222 recipients with second doses at about 4 weeks or about 12 weeks were pooled, because spike-specific TCR depth and breadth did not differ between schedules. Vaccinee samples came from UK trials COV001 and COV002, including a single-blind randomized controlled phase 2/3 trial of AZD1222 (ChAdOx1 nCoV-19) in healthy adults. For TCRbeta chain sequencing, PBMC samples from trial participants were taken at day 0 and at day 28 after the second dose. CDR1 is given as GTSNPN and CDR2 as SVGIG, both from the germline V gene (reference sequence). From its cysteine to its phenylalanine, the CDR3 spans 13 amino acids. Only CDR3 DNA remains: 39 bases, in frame from the first base. V and J lose 2 bases and 8 bases, and a span of 15 bases separates them. The CDR3 regions of human TCRbeta chains were analyzed by immunosequencing. The published analysis was carried out like this. TCRs in the repertoires were compared against a reference library of SARS-CoV-2-specific TCRs that had been generated with the MIRA antigen-specificity platform. Breadth meant the fraction of unique TCRs that were SARS-CoV-2-associated, whereas depth meant the fraction of total T cells that were SARS-CoV-2-associated. Using the MIRA data, each spike-specific TCR was assigned both to the spike region to which the TCR was reactive and to a CD4 or CD8 class. Log10-transformed breadth and depth values were compared by one-way ANOVA with Sidak's multiple comparisons tests. TCRdb retrieved this table from immuneACCESS and kept in-frame rearrangements only. Not all clones are present; in checked studies, unresolved V genes account for under half, and no reason is known for the remainder. V and J calls and clone size are given by that table; D and trimming were obtained from the DNA. The sample records 150,000 or so clones, roughly nine tenths of which are singletons. The ten biggest clones cover over 3% of the sample.

The TCR sequence derives from an adult who received the AZD1222 COVID-19 vaccine. The material sequenced was peripheral blood, taken 28 days after the second AZD1222 dose. This receptor chain uses TRBV30 and TRBJ1-2, with the D gene call left open. This receptor carries the CDR3 CAWSSKRRWGYTF. At the DNA level, the sequence is TGTGCCTGGAGTAGTAAGCGGAGGTGGGGCTACACCTTC.